The TCR beta chain under discussion was sequenced for a study of beta chain bispecific antibodies for T cell cancers. TCRdb used MiXCR to reprocess the 5' RACE reads, holding one entry per CDR3 protein. The sample yields tens of thousands of distinct CDR3 sequences, over 2% seen once. The sample holds many counts of this clonotype. The antigen is undetermined. Blood mononuclear cells were expanded for around three days using either OKT3 anti-CD3 antibody or CD3/CD28 beads. Study-wide results and limits: Normal T cells contributed less of the targeted TRBV signal than the leukemia cells did.

The V gene lost 8 bases and the J gene lost 2 bases, with 13 bases spanning the gap. This CDR3 region has 14 residues. The chain joins TRBV12-3 or TRBV12-4 to TRBJ2-1, with D perhaps being TRBD1 or TRBD2 (5 bases each). The source material was healthy donor T cells cultured with leukemia cells. The sequence was obtained from a human donor in good health. Some clones in this sample may be carry-over from other donors' samples. CDR3 protein: CASRRAGTYNEQFF. CDR3 bases: TGTGCCAGCCGGCGGGCAGGGACCTACAATGAGCAGTTCTTC.